Sequencing of this T cell receptor beta chain was carried out in a study of shared T cell receptors in the human thymus. This table comes from immunoSEQ multiplex PCR, and its TCRdb copy is limited to in-frame clones, with some not included. In the table there are about 660,000 clones, more than 70% of which are singletons. The CDR3 consists of 17 residues. J was trimmed by 0 bases and V by 0 bases; bases with no gene match: 5. From germline, CDR1 is SGHRS and CDR2 YFSETQ. The data also belong to a second study, concerning human thymus T cells. According to that study: From resections taken during corrective heart surgery, the thymus tissue was obtained.

Source material: thymocytes. This clonotype was sampled from a boy younger than two with a congenital heart defect. V gene TRBV5-1 combines with J gene TRBJ1-2; 10 bases agree with TRBD1. The CDR3 is CASSLDSGTGANYGYTF. CDR3 DNA sequence: TGCGCCAGCAGCTTGGATTCGGGGACAGGGGCTAACTATGGCTACACCTTC.